This TCR beta chain was sequenced for a study of cytomegalovirus exposure and HLA in healthy donors. PCR primers comprised 60 Vbeta and 13 Jbeta primers. The data were produced by immunoSEQ multiplex PCR, yet TCRdb's version contains in-frame clones alone and is incomplete. The sample lists 75,000 to 90,000 clones, around 85% occurring once. CDR1 is LGHNA, CDR2 YSLEER, per germline. This CDR3 contains 15 residues. V was trimmed by 0 bases and J by 5 bases, leaving 13 bases between them. The source is a human donor in good health. The gene calls are TRBV4-3 and TRBJ1-2, with a possible D match to TRBD1 (5 bases). Specimen: PBMCs. The CDR3 nucleotides are TGCGCCAGCAGCCAAGATGGGGGGTTAGGATATGGCTACACCTTC. Protein sequence: CASSQDGGLGYGYTF.